The 26 T cell receptor beta chains below were found in one sample sequenced in a study of CD8+CD57+ T cells in acquired aplastic anemia. Patients sequenced had flow cytometry evidence of CD8+CD57+ cell expansion. Researchers used genomic DNA as the template to profile TCR beta VDJ and CDR3. TCRdb called the reads again in MiXCR, with one record for every CDR3 protein. In the table there are a few hundred thousand distinct CDR3 sequences, around a third of which are singletons. The sample taken for sequencing was sorted CD4+, CD8+, or CD8+CD57+ T cells (not recorded which) from PBMCs. The receptors here all came from a human donor with aplastic anemia.

The CDR3 DNA reads TGCAGCGTTGCACGACAGGGGGCACCGAAAGAGACCCAGTACTTC. It is translated as CSVARQGAPKETQYF. The chain uses TRBV29-1 and TRBJ2-5; 10 positions agree with TRBD1. The CDR3 length is 15 residues. Germline CDR1 is SQVTM and CDR2 is ANQGSEA. V gave up 4 bases and J gave up 3 bases; unmatched junction bases: 8. Based on the CDR3 plus reference TRBV29-1 and TRBJ2-5, the full variable domain is SAVISQKPSRDICQRGTSLTIQCQVDSQVTMMFWYRQQPGQSLTLIATANQGSEATYESGFVIDKFPISRPNLTFSTLTVSNMSPEDSSIYLCSVARQGAPKETQYFGPGTRLLVL.

This clonotype has only a few counts. V gene TRBV7-2 combines with J gene TRBJ2-5; 7 positions match TRBD1. CDR1 and CDR2 (germline): SGHTA, FQGNSA. The CDR3 extends over 16 amino acids. CDR3 sequence: CVNNIRDRQYQETQYF. The CDR3 DNA sequence: TGTGTCAACAATATTAGGGACAGACAGTACCAAGAGACCCAGTACTTC.

A few counts support this clonotype. V usage is TRBV3-1 and J usage is TRBJ2-7; 7 nucleotides match TRBD1. The V and J ends lost 5 bases and 0 bases, in that order; junction bases with no gene match: 7. The germline CDR1 and CDR2 sequences are LGHDT and YNNKEL (reference sequence). The CDR3 is 15 amino acids. In DNA, the CDR3 is TGTGCCAGCAGCTACACGACAGGGCACTCCTACGAGCAGTACTTC. This encodes CASSYTTGHSYEQYF.

This rearrangement joins TRBV2 to TRBJ2-7, with TRBD1 identical over 7 bases. CDR1 and CDR2 (germline): SNHLY, FYNNEI. The CDR3 extends over 16 amino acids. The V segment lost 4 bases and the J segment 5 bases; nucleotides outside the gene matches: 14. CDR3 nucleotides: TGTGCCAGCAGTGCCCTCCCGGGACAGACACGCCACGAGCAGTACTTC. The encoded protein is CASSALPGQTRHEQYF.

This clonotype was recorded at least ten times. CDR3 in amino acids: CSASDRVNTEAFF. The CDR3 DNA reads TGCAGTGCTAGCGACAGGGTGAACACTGAAGCTTTCTTT. V and J are TRBV20-1 and TRBJ1-1, with 7 bases fitting TRBD1. This CDR3 contains 13 residues. Germline V gene lookup returns CDR1 DFQATT and CDR2 SNEGSKA (reference sequence). V was pared by 3 bases and J by 0 bases, with 1 base of the junction left unmatched.

This clonotype was recorded a few times. The gene calls are TRBV10-3 and TRBJ1-2, with a weak D call TRBD1 (6 bases). CDR1 and CDR2 (germline): ENHRY, SYGVKD. Trimming left V 6 bases short and J 0 bases short, with 11 bases between. The CDR3 sequence is 14 residues long. This chain's CDR3 is CAISAGDANYGYTF. DNA of the CDR3: TGTGCCATCAGCGCAGGGGACGCTAACTATGGCTACACCTTC.

This clonotype was recorded a few times. The gene calls are TRBV6-5 and TRBJ2-1, with unresolved D. V was shortened by 4 bases and J by 5 bases, with 18 bases between the two germline ends. CDR3 length equals 16 residues. CDR1 is MNHEY and CDR2 is SVGAGI in the germline V gene. CDR3 sequence reads: CASSSLKLSGNNEQFF. The CDR3 DNA is TGTGCCAGCAGTTCCCTTAAGCTGTCAGGAAACAATGAGCAGTTCTTC.

The chain uses TRBV9 and TRBJ2-5, with 7 bases that match TRBD1. The J segment lost 5 bases and the V segment lost 3 bases, leaving 10 bases of the junction unmatched. The V gene's germline CDR1 is SGDLS and CDR2 YYNGEE. This CDR3 comprises 15 residues. In nucleotides, the CDR3 is TGTGCCAGCAGCGGAGACAGGGCACAGGGGGAGACCCAGTACTTC. Its protein product is CASSGDRAQGETQYF.

This clonotype was seen a handful of times. The rearrangement uses TRBV2 and TRBJ2-1; 12 positions match TRBD2. CDR1 and CDR2 from the germline V gene are SNHLY and FYNNEI. CDR3 size: 19 residues. The J segment lost 8 bases and the V segment lost 1 base, leaving 15 bases of the junction unmatched. CDR3 loop: CASSEGLAGVWGVRHEQFF. The DNA for the CDR3 is TGTGCCAGCAGTGAAGGACTAGCGGGAGTGTGGGGGGTTAGGCATGAGCAGTTCTTC.

The V and J genes are TRBV7-9 and TRBJ1-2; no clear D gene. The CDR3 has 13 amino acids. V was shortened by 2 bases and J by 12 bases, with 16 bases between the two germline ends. Germline V lookup: CDR1 SEHNR, CDR2 FQNEAQ (reference sequence). In nucleotides, the CDR3 is TGTGCCAGCAGCTTAAGTGGAGACTCTGGAAACACCTTC. Its protein is CASSLSGDSGNTF.

The chain uses TRBV30 and TRBJ2-3; 7 bases fit TRBD2. V dropped 0 bases and J dropped 9; count of bases not matched to a gene: 9. This CDR3 region has 14 residues. CDR1 and CDR2 from the germline V gene are GTSNPN and SVGIG (reference sequence). The CDR3 is CAWSVASGATTQYF. The CDR3, as DNA: TGTGCCTGGAGTGTGGCCAGCGGGGCCACCACGCAGTATTTT.

The chain joins TRBV20-1 to TRBJ1-6; 8 bases align to TRBD1. Unmatched junction bases numbered 16, after V lost 6 bases and J lost 6 bases. The CDR3 has 17 residues. Germline V lookup: CDR1 DFQATT, CDR2 SNEGSKA (reference sequence). CDR3 loop: CSASRGLPISGNSPLHF. As DNA, the CDR3 is TGCAGTGCGAGCAGGGGGCTCCCTATATCGGGTAATTCACCCCTCCACTTT.

The CDR3, as DNA: TGTGCCATCAGTGAGTCGACGGCAGTCGGCGAGCAGTACTTC. It encodes CAISESTAVGEQYF. The genes are TRBV10-3 and TRBJ2-7; D is undetermined. Germline-derived CDR1 and CDR2 are ENHRY and SYGVKD. Trimming left V 0 bases short and J 6 bases short, with 12 bases between. The CDR3 totals 14 residues.

J is TRBJ2-3 and V is TRBV29-1; possibly TRBD2 for D (6 bases). The CDR3 extends over 13 amino acids. Germline V gene data show CDR1 as SQVTM and CDR2 as ANQGSEA. DNA for the CDR3: TGCAGTTACTTCCGGGAGTCCACAGATACGCAGTATTTT. Protein: CSYFRESTDTQYF.

CDR3 loop: CASSRTSRNTIYF. DNA for the CDR3: TGTGCCAGCAGCCGCACGAGTCGAAACACCATATATTTT. The chain links TRBV3-1 to TRBJ1-3; D gene unclear. The germline gives CDR1 LGHDT, CDR2 YNNKEL (reference sequence). Trimming removed 4 bases at V and 5 bases at J, with 9 bases between. The CDR3 is 13 residues long.

The gene calls are TRBV20-1 and TRBJ2-7; D remains ambiguous. Germline V CDR1 and CDR2: DFQATT, SNEGSKA (reference sequence). The CDR3 loop spans 13 amino acids. V lost 4 bases to trimming and J lost 3 bases, with 13 bases between them. CDR3 protein: CSAKDQSRYEQYF. The CDR3 nucleotides are TGCAGTGCTAAGGACCAGTCCCGCTACGAGCAGTACTTC.

This clonotype was recorded at least ten times. This chain links TRBV25-1 with TRBJ1-1, with TRBD1 identical over 9 bases. Looked up from germline, CDR1 is MGHDK and CDR2 is SYGVNS. After removal of 4 bases from V and 6 bases from J, the junction contained 9 bases not matched to a gene. The CDR3 has 15 residues. CDR3 in amino acids: CASSAARQGDAEAFF. The CDR3 DNA reads as TGTGCCAGCAGTGCCGCTAGACAGGGGGACGCTGAAGCTTTCTTT.

Ten or more counts support this clonotype. The chain employs TRBV29-1 and TRBJ2-2; 8 bases map to TRBD1. The V and J ends lost 6 bases and 1 base, in that order; junction bases with no gene match: 4. The CDR3 runs to 14 residues. CDR1 is SQVTM and CDR2 is ANQGSEA in the germline V gene. The CDR3 DNA follows: TGCAGCGTCAAGACAGGGGAGAACACCGGGGAGCTGTTTTTT. Its protein product is CSVKTGENTGELFF.

The genes are TRBV29-1 and TRBJ1-1; D is possibly TRBD1 (5 bases). The V and J ends lost 6 bases and 0 bases respectively, with 11 bases between them. The CDR3 is 13 residues long. CDR1 and CDR2 (germline): SQVTM, ANQGSEA. The DNA of the CDR3 is TGCAGCGTGGGGACGGGACTGAACACTGAAGCTTTCTTT. This encodes CSVGTGLNTEAFF.

Many counts were recorded for this clonotype. This chain connects TRBV19 to TRBJ2-3; no reliable D call. Germline-derived CDR1 and CDR2 are LNHDA and SQIVND (reference sequence). The CDR3 sequence is 13 residues long. V was pared by 2 bases and J by 5 bases, with 8 bases between. For the CDR3, the DNA is TGTGCCAGTAGTATAACATCAGGAGATACGCAGTATTTT. It is translated as CASSITSGDTQYF.

The chain combines TRBV4-2 with TRBJ2-5, with a tentative D call TRBD1 (6 bases). The CDR3 loop spans 13 amino acids. Germline CDR1 LGHNA, CDR2 YNFKEQ. V lost 6 bases, J lost 3 bases, and 11 bases lay in between. The CDR3 sequence: CASSLSGEETQYF. DNA of the CDR3: TGTGCCAGCAGTTTATCAGGGGAAGAGACCCAGTACTTC.

The chain joins TRBV2 to TRBJ2-7, with TRBD2 matching 7 bases. This CDR3 contains 13 residues. V trimming: 6 bases; J trimming: 4 bases; junction bases outside the gene matches: 6. CDR1 and CDR2 (germline): SNHLY, FYNNEI. The CDR3 sequence: CASRELAVYEQYF. Here the CDR3 DNA reads TGTGCCAGCAGGGAGCTAGCGGTGTACGAGCAGTACTTC.

The rearrangement links TRBV30 to TRBJ1-6; the match to TRBD1 covers 7 bases. The trim removed 5 bases at V and 7 bases at J, leaving 2 bases unmatched. The CDR3 has 12 amino acids. The germline CDR1 and CDR2 sequences are GTSNPN and SVGIG (reference sequence). In DNA, the CDR3 is TGTGCCTGGGACAGGGACAATTCACCCCTCCACTTT. It encodes CAWDRDNSPLHF.

This clonotype turned up a few times. The chain couples TRBV14 to TRBJ1-4; unclear D gene. V was cut by 3 bases and J by 0 bases, with 11 bases left in between. CDR1 SGHDN and CDR2 FVKESK come from the germline V gene. This CDR3 has 16 residues. The CDR3 region is CASSHTGGATNEKLFF. Here the CDR3 DNA reads TGTGCCAGCAGCCACACTGGCGGTGCAACTAATGAAAAACTGTTTTTT.

The J gene is TRBJ2-1, the V gene TRBV7-8, with D unresolved. Germline V CDR1 and CDR2: SGHVS, FQNEAQ. The CDR3 has 16 amino acids. V was pared by 2 bases and J by 0 bases, with 11 bases between. CDR3 sequence reads: CASSLIRTSSYNEQFF. The CDR3 coding sequence is TGTGCCAGCAGCTTAATTCGGACGAGCTCCTACAATGAGCAGTTCTTC.

This clonotype occurred a few times. This chain links TRBV20-1 with TRBJ2-1; 10 nucleotides align to TRBD2. V dropped 2 bases and J dropped 1; count of bases not matched to a gene: 8. The CDR3 is made up of 17 amino acids. Germline CDR1 and CDR2: DFQATT and SNEGSKA (reference sequence). The CDR3 region has the DNA TGCAGTGCTAGACCCAGCGGGAGGGCCAGTTCCTACAATGAGCAGTTCTTC. This encodes CSARPSGRASSYNEQFF.